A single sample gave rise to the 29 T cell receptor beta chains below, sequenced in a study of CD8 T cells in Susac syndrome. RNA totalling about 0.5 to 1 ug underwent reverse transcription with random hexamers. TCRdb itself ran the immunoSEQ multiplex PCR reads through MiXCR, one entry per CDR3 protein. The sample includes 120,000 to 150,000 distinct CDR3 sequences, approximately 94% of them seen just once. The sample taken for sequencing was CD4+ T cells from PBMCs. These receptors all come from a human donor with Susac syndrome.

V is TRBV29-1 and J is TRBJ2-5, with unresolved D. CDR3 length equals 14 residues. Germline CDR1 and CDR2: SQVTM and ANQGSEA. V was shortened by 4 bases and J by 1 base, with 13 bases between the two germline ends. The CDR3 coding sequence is TGCAGCGTTGTTTTGGCGGCCGCCCAAGAGACCCAGTACTTC. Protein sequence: CSVVLAAAQETQYF.

The CDR3 nucleotides read TGCGCCAGCAGTGATAAACGGGACTCTGGGGCCAACGTCCTGACTTTC. It encodes CASSDKRDSGANVLTF. This chain links TRBV10-2 with TRBJ2-6, with D perhaps matching TRBD2 (5 bases). The germline V gene has CDR1 WSHSY and CDR2 SAAADI. V was shortened by 3 bases and J by 0 bases, with 9 bases between the two germline ends. CDR3 length equals 16 residues.

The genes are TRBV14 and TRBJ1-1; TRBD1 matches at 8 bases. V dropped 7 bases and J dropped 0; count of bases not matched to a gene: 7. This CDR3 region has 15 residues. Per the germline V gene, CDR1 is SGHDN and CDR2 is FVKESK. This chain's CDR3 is CASIGTGPMNTEAFF. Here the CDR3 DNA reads TGTGCCAGCATCGGGACAGGCCCTATGAACACTGAAGCTTTCTTT. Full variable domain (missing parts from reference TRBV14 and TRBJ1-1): EAGVTQFPSHSVIEKGQTVTLRCDPISGHDNLYWYRRVMGKEIKFLLHFVKESKQDESGMPNNRFLAERTGGTYSTLKVQPAELEDSGVYFCASIGTGPMNTEAFFGQGTRLTVV.

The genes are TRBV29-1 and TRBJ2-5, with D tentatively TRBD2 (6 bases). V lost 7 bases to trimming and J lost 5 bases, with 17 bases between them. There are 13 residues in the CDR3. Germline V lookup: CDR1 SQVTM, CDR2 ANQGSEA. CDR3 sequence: CSARGGAGETQYF. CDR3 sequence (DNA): TGCAGCGCCCGAGGCGGGGCGGGGGAGACCCAGTACTTC.

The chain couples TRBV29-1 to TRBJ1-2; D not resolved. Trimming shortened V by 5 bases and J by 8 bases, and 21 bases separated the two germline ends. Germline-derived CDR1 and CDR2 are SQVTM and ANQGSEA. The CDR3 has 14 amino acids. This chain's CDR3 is CSVREGSISMGYTF. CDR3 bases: TGCAGCGTTCGGGAGGGCTCCATTTCTATGGGCTACACCTTC. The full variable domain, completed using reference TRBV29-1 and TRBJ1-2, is SAVISQKPSRDICQRGTSLTIQCQVDSQVTMMFWYRQQPGQSLTLIATANQGSEATYESGFVIDKFPISRPNLTFSTLTVSNMSPEDSSIYLCSVREGSISMGYTFGSGTRLTVV.

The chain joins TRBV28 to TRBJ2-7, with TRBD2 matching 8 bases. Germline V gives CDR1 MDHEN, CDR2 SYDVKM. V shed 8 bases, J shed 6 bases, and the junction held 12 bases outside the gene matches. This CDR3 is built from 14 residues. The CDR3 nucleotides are TGTGCCAGCGGGCGAGTGAGCGGGAGTCTCGAGCAGTACTTC. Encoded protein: CASGRVSGSLEQYF.

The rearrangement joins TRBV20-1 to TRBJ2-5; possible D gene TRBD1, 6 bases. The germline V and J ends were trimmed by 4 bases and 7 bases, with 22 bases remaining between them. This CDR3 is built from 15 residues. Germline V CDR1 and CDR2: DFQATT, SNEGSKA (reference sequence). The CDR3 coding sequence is TGCAGTGCTACCCTCCAGGGGCGGTTTGACGGGACCCAGTACTTC. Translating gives CSATLQGRFDGTQYF.

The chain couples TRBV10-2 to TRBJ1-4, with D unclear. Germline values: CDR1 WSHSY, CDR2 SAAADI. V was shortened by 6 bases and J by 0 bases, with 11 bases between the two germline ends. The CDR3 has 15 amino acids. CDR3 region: CASSDGPATNEKLFF. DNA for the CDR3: TGCGCCAGCAGCGATGGCCCCGCAACTAATGAAAAACTGTTTTTT.

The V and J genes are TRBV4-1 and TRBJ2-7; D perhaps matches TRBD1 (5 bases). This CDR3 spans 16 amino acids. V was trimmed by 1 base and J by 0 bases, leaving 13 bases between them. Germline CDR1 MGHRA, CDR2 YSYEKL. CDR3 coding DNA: TGCGCCAGCAGCCAAGGCCGAGACAGAATCTCCTACGAGCAGTACTTC. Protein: CASSQGRDRISYEQYF.

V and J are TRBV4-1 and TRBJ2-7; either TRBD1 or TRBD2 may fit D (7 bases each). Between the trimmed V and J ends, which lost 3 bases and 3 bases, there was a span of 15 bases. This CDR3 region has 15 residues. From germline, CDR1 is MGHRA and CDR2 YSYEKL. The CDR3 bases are TGCGCCAGCAGCCAGGGAGGGGGCCGGCGCTACGAGCAGTACTTC. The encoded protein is CASSQGGGRRYEQYF.

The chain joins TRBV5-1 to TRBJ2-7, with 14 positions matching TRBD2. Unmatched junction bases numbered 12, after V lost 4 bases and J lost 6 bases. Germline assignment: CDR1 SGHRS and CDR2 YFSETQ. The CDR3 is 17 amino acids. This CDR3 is CASSLTGTSGRSGEQYF. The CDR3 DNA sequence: TGCGCCAGCAGCCTAACCGGGACTAGCGGGAGATCGGGCGAGCAGTACTTC.

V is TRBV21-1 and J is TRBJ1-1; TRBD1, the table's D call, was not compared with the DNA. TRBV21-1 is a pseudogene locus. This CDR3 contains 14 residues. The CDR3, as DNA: TGTGCCAGCAGCAAAAATCGCAGGGACACTGAAGCTTTCTTT. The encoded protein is CASSKNRRDTEAFF.

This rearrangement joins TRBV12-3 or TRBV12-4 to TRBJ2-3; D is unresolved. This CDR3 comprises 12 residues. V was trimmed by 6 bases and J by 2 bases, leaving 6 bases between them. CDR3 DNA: TGTGCCAGCAGGAGGTCCACAGATACGCAGTATTTT. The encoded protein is CASRRSTDTQYF.

CDR3: CASLSGNTEAFF. As DNA, the CDR3 is TGTGCCAGCCTTTCAGGGAACACTGAAGCTTTCTTT. The rearrangement uses TRBV2 and TRBJ1-1; no definite D call. Germline V gene data show CDR1 as SNHLY and CDR2 as FYNNEI. Trimming left V 8 bases short and J 1 base short, with 8 bases between. This CDR3 spans 12 amino acids.

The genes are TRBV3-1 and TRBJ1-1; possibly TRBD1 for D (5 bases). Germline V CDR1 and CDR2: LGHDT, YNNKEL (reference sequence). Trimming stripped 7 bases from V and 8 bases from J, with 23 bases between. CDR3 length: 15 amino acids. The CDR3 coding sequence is TGTGCCAGCACCCCAACTGGGACCCTACCGAGAGAAGCTTTCTTT. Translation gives CASTPTGTLPREAFF.

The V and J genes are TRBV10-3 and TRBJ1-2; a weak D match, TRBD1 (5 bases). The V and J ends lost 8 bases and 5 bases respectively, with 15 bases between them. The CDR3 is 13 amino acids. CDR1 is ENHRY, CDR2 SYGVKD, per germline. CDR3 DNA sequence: TGTGCCATCGCGGGGGATAGGGTGTATGGCTACACCTTC. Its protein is CAIAGDRVYGYTF.

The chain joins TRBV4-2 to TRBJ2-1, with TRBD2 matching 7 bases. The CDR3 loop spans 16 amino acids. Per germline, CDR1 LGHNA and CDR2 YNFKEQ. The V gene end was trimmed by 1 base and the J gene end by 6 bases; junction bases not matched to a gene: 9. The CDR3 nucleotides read TGTGCCAGCAGCCAAGTGTCCCCACTAGCGACCAATGAGCAGTTCTTC. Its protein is CASSQVSPLATNEQFF.

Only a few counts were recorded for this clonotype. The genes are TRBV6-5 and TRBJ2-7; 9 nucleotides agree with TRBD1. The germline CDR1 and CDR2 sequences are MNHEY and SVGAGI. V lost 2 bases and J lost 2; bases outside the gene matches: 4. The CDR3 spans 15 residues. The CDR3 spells CASSYRGQGTYEQYF. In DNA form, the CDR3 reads TGTGCCAGCAGTTACCGGGGACAGGGTACCTACGAGCAGTACTTC.

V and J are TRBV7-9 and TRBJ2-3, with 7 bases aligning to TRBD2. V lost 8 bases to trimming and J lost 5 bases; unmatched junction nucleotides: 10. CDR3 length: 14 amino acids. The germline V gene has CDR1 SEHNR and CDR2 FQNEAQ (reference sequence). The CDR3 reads CASLQRGSGDTQYF. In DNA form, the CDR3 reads TGTGCCAGCCTCCAGCGGGGCTCAGGAGATACGCAGTATTTT.

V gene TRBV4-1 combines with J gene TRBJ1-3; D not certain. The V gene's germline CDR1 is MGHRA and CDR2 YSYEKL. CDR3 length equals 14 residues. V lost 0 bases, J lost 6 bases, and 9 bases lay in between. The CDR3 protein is CASSQDRTENTIYF. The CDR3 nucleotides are TGCGCCAGCAGCCAAGACAGAACCGAAAACACCATATATTTT.

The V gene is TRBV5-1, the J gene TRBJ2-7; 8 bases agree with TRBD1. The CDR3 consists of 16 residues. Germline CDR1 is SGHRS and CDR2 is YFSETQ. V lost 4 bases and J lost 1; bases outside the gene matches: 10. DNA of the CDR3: TGCGCCAGCAGCAATGTTCAGGGGGCCGGGTCCTACGAGCAGTACTTC. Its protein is CASSNVQGAGSYEQYF.

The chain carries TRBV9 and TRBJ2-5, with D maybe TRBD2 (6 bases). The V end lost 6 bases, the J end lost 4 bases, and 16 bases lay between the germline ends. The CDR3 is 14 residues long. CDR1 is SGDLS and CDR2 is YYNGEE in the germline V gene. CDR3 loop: CASNDGGAGETQYF. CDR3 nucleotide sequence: TGTGCCAGCAACGACGGCGGGGCGGGAGAGACCCAGTACTTC. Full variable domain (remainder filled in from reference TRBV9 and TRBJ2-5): DSGVTQTPKHLITATGQRVTLRCSPRSGDLSVYWYQQSLDQGLQFLIQYYNGEERAKGNILERFSAQQFPDLHSELNLSSLELGDSALYFCASNDGGAGETQYFGPGTRLLVL.

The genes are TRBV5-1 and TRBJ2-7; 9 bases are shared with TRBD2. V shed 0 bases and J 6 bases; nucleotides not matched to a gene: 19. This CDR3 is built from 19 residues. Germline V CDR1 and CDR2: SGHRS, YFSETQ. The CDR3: CASSLGRGGGTLAGREQYF. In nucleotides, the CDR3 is TGCGCCAGCAGCTTGGGTAGAGGCGGAGGAACCCTAGCGGGACGCGAGCAGTACTTC.

The CDR3 region has the DNA TGCAGTGCTAGTACCACCTATAATTCACCCCTCCACTTT. This codes for CSASTTYNSPLHF. The chain has TRBV20-1 and TRBJ1-6; D gene unclear. Trimming took off 3 bases at V and 2 bases at J, with 5 bases between the two ends. CDR1 is DFQATT, CDR2 SNEGSKA, per germline (reference sequence). The CDR3 covers 13 residues.

CDR3 DNA sequence: TGCAGCGCTGGACAGGGGGGTTCCGAGCAGTACTTC. It codes for CSAGQGGSEQYF. This chain links TRBV29-1 with TRBJ2-7; 10 bases fit TRBD1. The ends lost 7 bases at V and 6 bases at J; junction bases unmatched: 6. The CDR3 has 12 amino acids. Per the germline V gene, CDR1 is SQVTM and CDR2 is ANQGSEA.

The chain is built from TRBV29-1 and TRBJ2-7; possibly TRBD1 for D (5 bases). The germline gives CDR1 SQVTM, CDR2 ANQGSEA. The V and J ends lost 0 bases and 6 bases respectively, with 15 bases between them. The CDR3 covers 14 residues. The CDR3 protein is CSVEDRMGRTEQYF. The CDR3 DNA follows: TGCAGCGTTGAAGACCGGATGGGGCGCACCGAGCAGTACTTC.

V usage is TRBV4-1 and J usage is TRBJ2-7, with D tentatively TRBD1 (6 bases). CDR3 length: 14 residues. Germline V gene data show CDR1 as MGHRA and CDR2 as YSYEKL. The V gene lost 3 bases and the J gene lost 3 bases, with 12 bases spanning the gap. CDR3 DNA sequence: TGCGCCAGCAGCCAGGGGGACACCCTCTACGAGCAGTACTTC. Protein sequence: CASSQGDTLYEQYF.

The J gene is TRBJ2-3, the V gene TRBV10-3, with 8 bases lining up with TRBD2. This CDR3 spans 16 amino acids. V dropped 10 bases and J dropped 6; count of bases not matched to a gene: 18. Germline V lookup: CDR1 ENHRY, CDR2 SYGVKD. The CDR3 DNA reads TGTGCCACAAGACGGGAGGGCGGATTAACGGCGGATACGCAGTATTTT. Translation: CATRREGGLTADTQYF.

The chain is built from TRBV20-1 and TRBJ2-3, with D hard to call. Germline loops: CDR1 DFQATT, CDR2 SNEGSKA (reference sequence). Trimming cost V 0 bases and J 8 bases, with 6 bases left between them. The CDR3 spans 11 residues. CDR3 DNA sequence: TGCAGTGCTAGAGATCCTAGTACGCAGTATTTT. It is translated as CSARDPSTQYF.